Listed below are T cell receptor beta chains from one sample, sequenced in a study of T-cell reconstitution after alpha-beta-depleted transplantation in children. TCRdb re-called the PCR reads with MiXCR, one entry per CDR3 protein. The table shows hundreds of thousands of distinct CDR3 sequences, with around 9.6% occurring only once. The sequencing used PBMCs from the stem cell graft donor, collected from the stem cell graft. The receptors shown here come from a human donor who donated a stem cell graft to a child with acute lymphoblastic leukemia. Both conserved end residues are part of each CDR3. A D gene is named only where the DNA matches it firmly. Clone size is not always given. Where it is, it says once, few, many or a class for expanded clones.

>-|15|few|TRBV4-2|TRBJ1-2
CASSQDEGYFWGYTF
TGTGCCAGCAGCCAAGACGAAGGTTACTTTTGGGGCTACACCTTC
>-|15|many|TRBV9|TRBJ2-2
CASSTGRENTGELFF
TGTGCCAGCAGCACAGGACGGGAAAACACCGGGGAGCTGTTTTTT
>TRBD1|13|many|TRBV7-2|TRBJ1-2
CASSPTGAHGYTF
TGTGCCAGCAGCCCGACAGGGGCCCATGGCTACACCTTC
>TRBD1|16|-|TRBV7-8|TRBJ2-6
CASSPTGGGGANVLTF
TGTGCCAGCAGCCCGACAGGGGGTGGTGGGGCCAACGTCCTGACTTTC
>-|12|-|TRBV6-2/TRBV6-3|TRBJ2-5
CASRWNVETQYF
TGTGCCAGCAGATGGAACGTAGAGACCCAGTACTTC
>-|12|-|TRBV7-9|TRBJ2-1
CASSLSSAEQFF
TGTGCCAGCAGCTTATCGAGCGCCGAGCAGTTCTTC
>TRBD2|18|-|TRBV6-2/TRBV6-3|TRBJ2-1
CASSASPLAGGPYNEQFF
TGTGCCAGCAGCGCCTCCCCCTTAGCGGGGGGGCCCTACAATGAGCAGTTCTTC
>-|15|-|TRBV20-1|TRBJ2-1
CCARDPWGPYNEQFF
TGCTGTGCTAGAGATCCTTGGGGGCCCTACAATGAGCAGTTCTTC
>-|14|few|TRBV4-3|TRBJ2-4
CASSQALAKNIQYF
TGCGCCAGCAGCCAAGCGTTAGCCAAAAACATTCAGTACTTC
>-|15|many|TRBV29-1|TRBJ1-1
CSVMVGGAGLAEAFF
TGCAGCGTCATGGTGGGGGGCGCGGGTCTCGCTGAAGCTTTCTTT
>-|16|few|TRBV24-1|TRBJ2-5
CATSDPTSAVEETQYF
TGTGCCACCAGTGACCCGACGTCCGCGGTGGAAGAGACCCAGTACTTC
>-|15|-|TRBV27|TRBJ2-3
CASSLSLFPTDTQYF
TGTGCCAGCAGTTTGAGTTTGTTCCCCACAGATACGCAGTATTTT
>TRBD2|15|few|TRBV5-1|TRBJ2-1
CASSITSGGYNEQFF
TGCGCCAGCAGCATTACTAGCGGGGGGTACAATGAGCAGTTCTTC
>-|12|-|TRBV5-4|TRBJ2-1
CASSLGGQEQFF
TGTGCCAGCAGCTTGGGGGGACAAGAGCAGTTCTTC
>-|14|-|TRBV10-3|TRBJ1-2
CAISDLGGNYGYTF
TGTGCCATCAGTGATTTGGGGGGCAACTATGGCTACACCTTC
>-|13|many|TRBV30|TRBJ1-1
CAWSVQSDTEAFF
TGTGCCTGGAGTGTACAGTCGGACACTGAAGCTTTCTTT
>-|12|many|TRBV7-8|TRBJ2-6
CASSAAANVLTF
TGTGCCAGCAGCGCCGCGGCCAACGTCCTGACTTTC
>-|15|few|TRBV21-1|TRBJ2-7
CASSKSASPAYGQYF
TGTGCCAGCAGCAAATCGGCCAGCCCAGCCTATGGGCAGTACTTC
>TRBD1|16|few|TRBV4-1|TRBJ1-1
CASRGFPWDRGPKAFF
TGCGCCAGCAGAGGGTTCCCATGGGACAGGGGGCCGAAAGCTTTCTTT
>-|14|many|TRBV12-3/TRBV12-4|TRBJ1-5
CASSFSGRKQPQHF
TGTGCCAGCAGTTTCTCCGGAAGGAAGCAGCCCCAGCATTTT
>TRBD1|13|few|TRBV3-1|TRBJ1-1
CASSPNRGPAAFF
TGTGCCAGCAGCCCAAACAGGGGCCCGGCGGCTTTCTTT
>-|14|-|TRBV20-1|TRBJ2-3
CSAQGPNLADTQYF
TGCAGTGCGCAGGGACCTAATCTAGCAGATACGCAGTATTTT